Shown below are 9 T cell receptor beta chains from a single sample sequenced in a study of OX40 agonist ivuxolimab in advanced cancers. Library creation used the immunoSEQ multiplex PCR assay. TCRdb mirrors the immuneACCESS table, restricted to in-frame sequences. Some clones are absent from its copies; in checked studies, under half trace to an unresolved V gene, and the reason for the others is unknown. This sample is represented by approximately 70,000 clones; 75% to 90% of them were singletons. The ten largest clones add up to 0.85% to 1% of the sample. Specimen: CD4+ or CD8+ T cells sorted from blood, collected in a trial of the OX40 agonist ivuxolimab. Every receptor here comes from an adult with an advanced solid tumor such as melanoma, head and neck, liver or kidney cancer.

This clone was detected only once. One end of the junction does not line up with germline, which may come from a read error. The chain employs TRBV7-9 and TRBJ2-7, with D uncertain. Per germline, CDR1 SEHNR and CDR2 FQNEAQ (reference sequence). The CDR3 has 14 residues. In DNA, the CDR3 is TGTGCCGGCAGCTTAGATATGGATACCTACGAGCAGTACTTC. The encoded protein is CAGSLDMDTYEQYF.

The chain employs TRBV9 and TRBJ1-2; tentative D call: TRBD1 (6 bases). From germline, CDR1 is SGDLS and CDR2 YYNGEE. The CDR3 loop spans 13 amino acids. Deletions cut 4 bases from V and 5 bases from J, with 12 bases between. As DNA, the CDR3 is TGTGCCAGCAGCTCAGGGGTAAGATATGGCTACACCTTC. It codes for CASSSGVRYGYTF.

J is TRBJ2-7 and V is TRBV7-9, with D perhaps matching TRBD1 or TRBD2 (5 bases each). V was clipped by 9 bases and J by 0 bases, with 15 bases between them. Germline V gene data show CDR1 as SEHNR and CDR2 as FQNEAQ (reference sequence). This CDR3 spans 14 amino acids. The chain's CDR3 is CASSFGAVSYEQYF. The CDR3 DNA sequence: TGTGCCAGTTCTTTCGGGGCTGTCTCCTACGAGCAGTACTTC.

The CDR3 bases are TGTGCCAGCAGCTTCGTGGAGAACACTGAAGCTTTCTTT. It codes for CASSFVENTEAFF. The chain carries TRBV5-4 and TRBJ1-1; D not resolved. CDR3 length: 13 residues. The germline CDR1 and CDR2 sequences are SGHNT and YYREEE (reference sequence). The ends were cut back, 2 bases at V and 1 base at J, with 6 bases in the middle.

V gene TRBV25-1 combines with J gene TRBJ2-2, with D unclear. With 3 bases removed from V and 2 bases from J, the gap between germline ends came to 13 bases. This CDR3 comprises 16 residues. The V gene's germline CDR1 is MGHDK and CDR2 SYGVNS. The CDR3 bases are TGTGCCAGCAGTGATCTCAAACACGGCAACACCGGGGAGCTGTTTTTT. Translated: CASSDLKHGNTGELFF.

The CDR3 region has the DNA TGTGCCAGCAGCCGAACGGGACTAGCGGGGGAGCAGTACTTC. Translation gives CASSRTGLAGEQYF. V and J are TRBV7-8 and TRBJ2-7, with 13 bases lining up with TRBD2. V dropped 5 bases and J dropped 7; count of bases not matched to a gene: 5. The CDR3 is 14 residues long. CDR1 is SGHVS and CDR2 is FQNEAQ in the germline V gene.

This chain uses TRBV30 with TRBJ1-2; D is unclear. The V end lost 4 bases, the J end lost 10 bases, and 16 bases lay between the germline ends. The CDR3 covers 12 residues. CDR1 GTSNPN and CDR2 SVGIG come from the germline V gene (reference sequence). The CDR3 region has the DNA TGTGCCTGGACCGATATGGGCGACCTCTACACCTTC. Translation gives CAWTDMGDLYTF.

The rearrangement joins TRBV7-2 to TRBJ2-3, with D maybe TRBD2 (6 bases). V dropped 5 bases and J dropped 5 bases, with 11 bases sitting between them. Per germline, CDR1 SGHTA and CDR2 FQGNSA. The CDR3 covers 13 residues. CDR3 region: CASSPSVRDTQYF. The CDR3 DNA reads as TGTGCCAGCAGCCCTAGCGTCAGAGATACGCAGTATTTT.

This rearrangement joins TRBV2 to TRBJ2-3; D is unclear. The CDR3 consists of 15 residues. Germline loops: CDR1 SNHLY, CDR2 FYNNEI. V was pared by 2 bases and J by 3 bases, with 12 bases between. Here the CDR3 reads CASSESRLFTDTQYF. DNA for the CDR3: TGTGCCAGCAGTGAAAGTCGGCTCTTTACAGATACGCAGTATTTT.